The clone carrying this TCR beta chain was detected many times. Authors of the study amplified TCR beta CDR3 regions from RNA transcripts. When the TCR CDR3 underwent first-round RT-PCR, the HTBI primer set was used. TCRdb processed the multiplex PCR reads anew with MiXCR; each CDR3 protein has one entry. The top ten hold roughly 14% of the sample, which has about 420,000 distinct CDR3 sequences, 15% to 17% seen once. These data come from a study of T cells in Graves' hyperthyroidism and ophthalmopathy. The V and J ends lost 2 bases and 5 bases, in that order; junction bases with no gene match: 3. Germline CDR1 is MNHEY and CDR2 is SVGEGT. The CDR3 runs 14 residues.

The sequenced material came from blood. This TCR was sampled from a woman younger than 35 with Graves' hyperthyroidism. The gene calls are TRBV6-2 or TRBV6-3 and TRBJ1-5, with 7 bases identical to TRBD1. CDR3 sequence: CASSYDRAYQPQHF. DNA of the CDR3: TGTGCCAGCAGTTACGACAGGGCCTATCAGCCCCAGCATTTT.